This TCR beta chain emerged from a study of shared clonotypes between healthy human individuals. The CDR3 consists of 17 residues. V trimming: 0 bases; J trimming: 4 bases; junction bases outside the gene matches: 5. Germline V gene lookup returns CDR1 SGHVS and CDR2 FQNEAQ. Produced via immunoSEQ multiplex PCR; TCRdb's table is partial and in-frame only. The sample shows hundreds of thousands of clones, about 82% of them seen only once. The clonotype was recovered from a woman in her 40s in good health. Some clones in this sample may be carry-over from other donors' samples. The chain couples TRBV7-8 to TRBJ2-1, with 11 bases that match TRBD2. Sequencing used PBMCs. The CDR3 region is CASSLAQTSGRYNEQFF. In DNA form, the CDR3 reads TGTGCCAGCAGCTTAGCTCAAACTAGCGGGAGATACAATGAGCAGTTCTTC.